Each of the 22 T cell receptor beta chains below was sequenced from the same sample in a study of a mutant IDH1 vaccine in newly diagnosed glioma. Generated by immunoSEQ multiplex PCR, the TCRdb table keeps only in-frame clones and is missing some. The data hold tens of thousands of clones, with nearly 90% observed a single time. Antigens for these TCRs are unknown. Time point described: week 47, end of study. Each vaccine dose was 300 ug of mutant IDH1 20-mer peptide, with topical imiquimod. This sample comprised PBMCs, obtained from a glioma patient whose treatment included an IDH1 peptide vaccine. Receptors were obtained from a woman aged 45 to 65 with glioma.

The chain uses TRBV30 and TRBJ2-5; maybe TRBD2 (5 bases). The DNA end is a closer match to TRBJ2-7, so the J assignment may be wrong. CDR3 length: 12 amino acids. CDR1 and CDR2 (germline): GTSNPN, SVGIG (reference sequence). The DNA for the CDR3 is TGTGCCTGGAGTTGGACTGGCTACGAGCAGTACTTC. Protein product: CAWSWTGYEQYF.

The chain links TRBV5-8 to TRBJ2-5, with D possibly TRBD1 on 6 matching bases. V lost 4 bases and J lost 3, with 13 bases in between. Germline V gene sequence: CDR1 SGHTS, CDR2 YDEGEE. This CDR3 is built from 14 residues. CDR3 coding DNA: TGTGCCAGCAGCCTTGGACAGTCAGAAGAGACCCAGTACTTC. Its translation is CASSLGQSEETQYF.

This clone occurred a few times. The chain recombines TRBV11-1 with TRBJ1-1; TRBD1 matches at 8 bases. The CDR3 is made up of 14 amino acids. Trimming took 5 bases from V and 7 from J; bases not matched to a gene: 9. Per the germline V gene, CDR1 is SGHAT and CDR2 is FQDESV (reference sequence). The CDR3 region is CASSGDRFTGEAFF. The CDR3 DNA reads as TGTGCCAGCAGCGGGGACAGGTTCACGGGTGAAGCTTTCTTT.

The chain carries TRBV5-1 and TRBJ2-1, with 11 positions matching TRBD1. CDR1 SGHRS and CDR2 YFSETQ come from the germline V gene. This CDR3 is built from 16 residues. With V trimmed by 5 bases and J by 0 bases, 4 bases remained unmatched. CDR3 amino acids: CASRPGTGGSYNEQFF. The CDR3 nucleotides read TGCGCCAGCAGACCCGGGACAGGGGGCTCCTACAATGAGCAGTTCTTC.

The gene calls are TRBV10-3 and TRBJ1-4; D gene unclear. The germline V and J ends were trimmed by 0 bases and 0 bases, with 5 bases remaining between them. The CDR3 runs to 15 residues. Germline assignment: CDR1 ENHRY and CDR2 SYGVKD. This chain's CDR3 is CAISESSATNEKLFF. CDR3 bases: TGTGCCATCAGTGAGTCTTCTGCAACTAATGAAAAACTGTTTTTT.

This clone has only one observation. This chain links TRBV27 with TRBJ2-3, with 7 bases that match TRBD2. V lost 4 bases to trimming and J lost 3 bases; unmatched junction nucleotides: 4. Per the germline V gene, CDR1 is MNHEY and CDR2 is SMNVEV (reference sequence). There are 14 residues in the CDR3. The DNA of the CDR3 is TGTGCCAGCAGTTACGGCGGGAGTACAGATACGCAGTATTTT. Residues: CASSYGGSTDTQYF.

The J gene is TRBJ2-1, the V gene TRBV4-1, with D perhaps assigned TRBD1 or TRBD2 (5 bases each). This CDR3 contains 15 residues. Germline CDR1 reads MGHRA; CDR2 reads YSYEKL. Trimming shortened V by 2 bases and J by 5 bases, and 13 bases separated the two germline ends. The CDR3: CASSQSQGPNNEQFF. Here the CDR3 DNA reads TGCGCCAGCAGCCAAAGCCAGGGACCTAACAATGAGCAGTTCTTC.

The CDR3 region is CASSQYGDTQYF. CDR3 in DNA: TGTGCCAGCAGCCAATACGGAGATACGCAGTATTTT. The chain recombines TRBV7-3 with TRBJ2-3; no definite D call. The CDR3 runs to 12 residues. Trimming removed 5 bases at V and 5 bases at J, with 8 bases between. Per germline, CDR1 SGHTA and CDR2 FQGTGA.

The chain couples TRBV7-9 to TRBJ1-2, with TRBD1 identical over 8 bases. The trim removed 5 bases at V and 11 bases at J, leaving 13 bases unmatched. The CDR3 length is 14 residues. Germline CDR1 is SEHNR and CDR2 is FQNEAQ (reference sequence). The CDR3 coding sequence is TGTGCCAGCAGCGAGACAGGGGCCCAGCCAGGATACACCTTC. Translation: CASSETGAQPGYTF.

The rearrangement joins TRBV10-2 to TRBJ2-1; D is ambiguous. V shed 6 bases and J shed 4 bases, with 4 bases lying between them. This CDR3 has 11 amino acids. Germline V lookup: CDR1 WSHSY, CDR2 SAAADI. The CDR3 sequence: CASSLYNEQFF. Here the CDR3 DNA reads TGCGCCAGCAGCCTATACAATGAGCAGTTCTTC.

The rearrangement links TRBV11-2 to TRBJ2-3, with D perhaps TRBD2 (5 bases). The CDR3 is 13 residues long. Germline CDR1 reads SGHAT; CDR2 reads FQNNGV. With 3 bases removed from V and 4 bases from J, the gap between germline ends came to 8 bases. The DNA for the CDR3 is TGTGCCAGCAGCTTTTCCGGGGCAGATACGCAGTATTTT. This gives the protein CASSFSGADTQYF.

The count of this clone is one. The CDR3 region is CASSPLGGAQSGNTIYF. CDR3 sequence (DNA): TGTGCCAGCAGCCCTCTTGGTGGGGCTCAATCTGGAAACACCATATATTTT. The chain joins TRBV9 to TRBJ1-3; tentative D call: TRBD1 (5 bases). The germline V gene has CDR1 SGDLS and CDR2 YYNGEE. CDR3 length equals 17 residues. V was trimmed by 4 bases and J by 1 base, leaving 18 bases between them.

This rearrangement joins TRBV5-4 to TRBJ2-7; no clear D gene. Trimming stripped 0 bases from V and 3 bases from J, with 13 bases between. CDR3 length equals 15 residues. Germline assignment: CDR1 SGHNT and CDR2 YYREEE (reference sequence). The CDR3 loop is CASSLGPLWDYEQYF. CDR3 coding DNA: TGTGCCAGCAGCTTGGGTCCGCTCTGGGACTACGAGCAGTACTTC.

This sequence joins TRBV6-1 and TRBJ1-4; perhaps TRBD1 as D (6 bases). Germline V gives CDR1 MNHNS, CDR2 SASEGT. V lost 8 bases and J lost 4, with 8 bases in between. The CDR3 is made up of 12 amino acids. The CDR3, as DNA: TGTGCCAGCGGGGGGCTTAATGAAAAACTGTTTTTT. This sequence encodes CASGGLNEKLFF.

The chain recombines TRBV9 with TRBJ2-7; D is possibly TRBD2 (5 bases). The CDR3 runs to 15 residues. Trimming cost V 0 bases and J 1 base, with 11 bases left between them. Per germline, CDR1 SGDLS and CDR2 YYNGEE. The CDR3 DNA follows: TGTGCCAGCAGCGTAGATCCCTCGGGATCCTACGAGCAGTACTTC. Protein product: CASSVDPSGSYEQYF.

The rearrangement joins TRBV13 to TRBJ2-1; 9 nucleotides line up with TRBD1. Germline V gives CDR1 PRHDT, CDR2 FYEKMQ (reference sequence). The J segment lost 1 base and the V segment lost 5 bases, leaving 6 bases of the junction unmatched. The CDR3 is 16 amino acids. The CDR3 loop is CASSPSDRGSYNEQFF. Here the CDR3 DNA reads TGTGCCAGCAGCCCCTCGGACAGGGGTTCCTACAATGAGCAGTTCTTC.

V and J are TRBV6-1 and TRBJ2-5, with D possibly TRBD1 on 5 matching bases. The germline V and J ends were trimmed by 6 bases and 0 bases, with 8 bases remaining between them. CDR3 length: 13 amino acids. Germline assignment: CDR1 MNHNS and CDR2 SASEGT. This chain's CDR3 is CASRDRYQETQYF. CDR3 DNA: TGTGCCAGCAGAGACAGATACCAAGAGACCCAGTACTTC.

This chain's CDR3 is CASSIDRDGEQFF. The CDR3 DNA sequence: TGTGCCAGCAGCATAGACCGAGATGGTGAGCAGTTCTTC. This sequence joins TRBV7-3 and TRBJ2-1; no definite D call. In germline, CDR1 is SGHTA, CDR2 FQGTGA. The CDR3 covers 13 residues. V was shortened by 5 bases and J by 9 bases, with 14 bases between the two germline ends.

The rearrangement links TRBV28 to TRBJ2-7; D unresolved. Trimming cost V 3 bases and J 3 bases, with 6 bases left between them. The CDR3 consists of 12 residues. Germline-derived CDR1 and CDR2 are MDHEN and SYDVKM. The DNA of the CDR3 is TGTGCCAGCAGTTTGATTTACTACGAGCAGTACTTC. Its translation: CASSLIYYEQYF.

This clone was counted once. The chain carries TRBV2 and TRBJ1-5, with 9 bases fitting TRBD1. The CDR3 contains 14 residues. Germline V gene data show CDR1 as SNHLY and CDR2 as FYNNEI. J was trimmed by 0 bases and V by 6 bases; bases with no gene match: 0. The CDR3 region has the DNA TGTGCCAGCAGGGACAGGGGTAGCAATCAGCCCCAGCATTTT. Residues: CASRDRGSNQPQHF.

The chain employs TRBV2 and TRBJ1-6; possibly TRBD1 for D (5 bases). This CDR3 contains 12 residues. V was pared by 7 bases and J by 10 bases, with 11 bases between. Germline CDR1 SNHLY, CDR2 FYNNEI. The CDR3 DNA reads as TGTGCCAGCACCTTGGAGGGGTCACCCCTCCACTTT. It codes for CASTLEGSPLHF.

This chain uses TRBV18 with TRBJ1-5; no firm D call. Germline-derived CDR1 and CDR2 are KGHSH and LQKENI. Trimming left V 4 bases short and J 7 bases short, with 11 bases between. The CDR3 has 13 amino acids. As DNA, the CDR3 is TGTGCCAGCTCACAGGGTAGCGGGCAGCCCCAGCATTTT. Translating gives CASSQGSGQPQHF.